This T cell receptor beta chain originates from a study of blood T cell repertoires in COVID-19. The assay was immunoSEQ multiplex PCR, and TCRdb's table has in-frame clones only and misses some. This sample yields about 42,000 clones, of which around 87% are seen a single time; approximately 10% belongs to the top ten. The CDR3 is 15 residues long. Germline V lookup: CDR1 KGHSH, CDR2 LQKENI. The J segment lost 7 bases and the V segment lost 2 bases, leaving 5 bases of the junction unmatched. This clone has a single count. The chain couples TRBV18 to TRBJ1-4; 9 nucleotides align to TRBD1. The receptor comes from a young man with active or convalescent COVID-19. The sample taken for sequencing was peripheral blood. The DNA of the CDR3 is TGTGCCAGCTCACCAAAGACAGGGGGGAGTGAAAAACTGTTTTTT. Protein: CASSPKTGGSEKLFF.